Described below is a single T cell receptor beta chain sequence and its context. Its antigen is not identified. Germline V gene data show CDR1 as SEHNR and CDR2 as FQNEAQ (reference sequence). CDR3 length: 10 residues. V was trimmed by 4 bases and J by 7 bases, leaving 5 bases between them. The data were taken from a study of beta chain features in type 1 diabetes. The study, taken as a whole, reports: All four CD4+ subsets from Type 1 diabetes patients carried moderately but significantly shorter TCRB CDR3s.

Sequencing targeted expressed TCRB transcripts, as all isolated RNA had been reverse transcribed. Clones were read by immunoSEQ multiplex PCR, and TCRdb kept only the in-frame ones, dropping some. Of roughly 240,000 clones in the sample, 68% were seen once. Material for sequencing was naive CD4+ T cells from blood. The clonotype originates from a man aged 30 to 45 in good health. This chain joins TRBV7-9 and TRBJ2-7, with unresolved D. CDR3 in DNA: TGTGCCAGCAGCTCCAGGGAGCAGTACTTC. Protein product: CASSSREQYF. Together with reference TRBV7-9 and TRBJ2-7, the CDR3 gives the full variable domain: DTGVSQNPRHKITKRGQNVTFRCDPISEHNRLYWYRQTLGQGPEFLTYFQNEAQLEKSRLLSDRFSAERPKGSFSTLEIQRTEQGDSAMYLCASSSREQYFGPGTRLTVT.